The present T cell receptor (beta chain) was sequenced within a study of T cell responses to AZD1222 COVID-19 vaccine. Here immunoSEQ multiplex PCR was the method, and the copy in TCRdb shows in-frame clones only, minus some. Found here are 150,000 to 200,000 clones, 91% of them singletons; the top ten hold 1.9%. V was pared by 3 bases and J by 6 bases, with 20 bases between. CDR1 and CDR2 from the germline V gene are LNHDA and SQIVND (reference sequence). The CDR3 sequence is 17 residues long. The receptor was isolated from an adult in good health. Here the sequenced sample was peripheral blood, taken on day 0 of AZD1222 vaccination. The rearrangement links TRBV19 to TRBJ2-2; weak D call: TRBD1 (5 bases). The chain's CDR3 is CASSISFYQGKAGELFF. CDR3 nucleotides: TGTGCCAGTAGTATCTCTTTTTATCAGGGAAAGGCCGGGGAGCTGTTTTTT.